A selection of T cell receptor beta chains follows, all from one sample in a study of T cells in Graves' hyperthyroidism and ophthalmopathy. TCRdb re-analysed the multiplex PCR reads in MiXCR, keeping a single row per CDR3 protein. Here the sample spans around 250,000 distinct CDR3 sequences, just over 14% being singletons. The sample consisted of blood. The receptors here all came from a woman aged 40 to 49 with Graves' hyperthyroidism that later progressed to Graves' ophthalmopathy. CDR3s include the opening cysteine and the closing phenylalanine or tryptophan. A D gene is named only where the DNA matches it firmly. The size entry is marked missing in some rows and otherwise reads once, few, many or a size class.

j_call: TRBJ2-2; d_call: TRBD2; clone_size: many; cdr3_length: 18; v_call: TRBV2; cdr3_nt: TGTGCCAGCAGTAAAGGGGCGCTAGCGGGAGGAGGCACCGGGGAGCTGTTTTTT; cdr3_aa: CASSKGALAGGGTGELFF
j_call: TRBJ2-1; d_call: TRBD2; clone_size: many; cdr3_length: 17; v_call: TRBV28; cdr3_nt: TGTGCCAGCAGTACCTCCGGGGCTAGCGGGAGAGAGAATGAGCAGTTCTTC; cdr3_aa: CASSTSGASGRENEQFF
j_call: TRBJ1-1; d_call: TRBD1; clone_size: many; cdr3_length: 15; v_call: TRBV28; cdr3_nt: TGTGCCAGCAGTTTATTGGACAGGGGCCACACTGAAGCTTTCTTT; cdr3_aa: CASSLLDRGHTEAFF
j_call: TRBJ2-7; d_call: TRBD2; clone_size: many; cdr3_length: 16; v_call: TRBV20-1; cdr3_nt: TGCAGTGCTAGAGATCTTGCGACTAGCGGGAGTAACGAGCAGTACTTC; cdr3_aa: CSARDLATSGSNEQYF
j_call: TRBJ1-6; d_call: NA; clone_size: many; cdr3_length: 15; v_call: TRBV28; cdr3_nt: TGTGCCAGCGGCGGTGGGCAGAACTATAATTCACCCCTCCACTTT; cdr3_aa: CASGGGQNYNSPLHF
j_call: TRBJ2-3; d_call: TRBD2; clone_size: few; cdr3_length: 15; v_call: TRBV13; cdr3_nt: TGTGCCAGCAGCTCTCTAGCGGGAGTTACAGATACGCAGTATTTT; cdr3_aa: CASSSLAGVTDTQYF
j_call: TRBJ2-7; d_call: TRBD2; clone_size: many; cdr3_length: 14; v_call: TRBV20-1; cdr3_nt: TGCAGTGCTAGAATTAGCGGGAGGTCCTACGAGCAGTACTTC; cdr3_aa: CSARISGRSYEQYF
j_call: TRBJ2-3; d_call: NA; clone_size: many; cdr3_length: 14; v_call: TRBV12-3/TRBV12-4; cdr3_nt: TGTGCCAGCGGGGGCGAGGGAGGCACAGATACGCAGTATTTT; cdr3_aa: CASGGEGGTDTQYF
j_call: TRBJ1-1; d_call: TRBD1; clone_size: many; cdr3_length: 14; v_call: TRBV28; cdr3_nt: TGTGCCAGCAGTTTACGGGGTAGGGGGCCTGAAGCTTTCTTT; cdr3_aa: CASSLRGRGPEAFF
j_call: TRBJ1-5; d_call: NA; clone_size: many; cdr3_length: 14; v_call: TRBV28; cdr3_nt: TGTGCCAGCAGTCCCCTTTCCCACAATCAGCCCCAGCATTTT; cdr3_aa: CASSPLSHNQPQHF
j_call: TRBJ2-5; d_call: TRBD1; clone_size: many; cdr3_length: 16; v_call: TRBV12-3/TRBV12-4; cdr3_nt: TGTGCCAGCAGTCCTAGTGGACAGGGGGCTTGGGAGACCCAGTACTTC; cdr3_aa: CASSPSGQGAWETQYF
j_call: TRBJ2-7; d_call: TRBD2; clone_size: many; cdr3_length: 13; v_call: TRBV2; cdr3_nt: TGTGCCAGCAGTCTAGCGGGAGGTGGCGAGCAGTACTTC; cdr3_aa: CASSLAGGGEQYF
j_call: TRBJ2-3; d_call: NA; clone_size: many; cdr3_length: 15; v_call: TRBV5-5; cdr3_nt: TGTGCCAGCAGCAGCAGCGGCCATAGCACAGATACGCAGTATTTT; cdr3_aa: CASSSSGHSTDTQYF
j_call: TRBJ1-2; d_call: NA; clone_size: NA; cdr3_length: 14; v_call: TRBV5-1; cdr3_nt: TGCGCCAGCAGCTTGGCCCAGGGGCGATATGGCTACACCTTC; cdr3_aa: CASSLAQGRYGYTF